This T cell receptor (beta chain) was identified in a study of blood T cell repertoires in COVID-19. Looking at the study overall: The United States, Italy and Spain supplied acute and convalescent COVID-19 samples.

This CDR3 spans 15 amino acids. Germline CDR1 SGHVS, CDR2 FQNEAQ. V was cut by 2 bases and J by 0 bases, with 11 bases left in between. Profiling relied on immunoSEQ multiplex PCR, and the TCRdb table lists in-frame clones only, not all of them. The repertoire includes roughly 60,000 clones, 65% to 85% of them detected once, and 10% sits in the top ten. The V and J genes are TRBV7-8 and TRBJ2-7; D might be TRBD2 (6 bases). The sequencing sample was made of peripheral blood. The origin of this receptor is a man younger than 40 with COVID-19, enrolled during active disease. The CDR3, as DNA: TGTGCCAGCAGCTTATCTGGGGGGAACTCCTACGAGCAGTACTTC. Its translation is CASSLSGGNSYEQYF.